These T cell receptor beta chains were read from a single sample in a study of blood T cell repertoires in COVID-19. Libraries were prepared by immunoSEQ multiplex PCR; TCRdb keeps only in-frame clonotypes and omits some of them. Of hundreds of thousands of clones detected, 85% to 90% appear once; the ten largest clones hold about 1.7%. The sequenced sample was PBMCs or T cells enriched from blood (not recorded which). All receptors come from a man aged 40-49 years who had recovered from COVID-19. The CDR3 runs from the conserved cysteine through the conserved F or W. Fields, in order: clone size, V gene, J gene, D gene, CDR3 DNA, CDR3 protein. A D gene is named only where the DNA matches it firmly. A row's size may be missing; if present it is once, few, many or a size class.

few,TRBV19,TRBJ2-2,TRBD1,TGTGCCAGTAGTCAGGGGGTGGGGACAGCGAACACCGGGGAGCTGTTTTTT,CASSQGVGTANTGELFF
.,TRBV5-1,TRBJ1-2,.,TGCGCCAGCAGCTTGAACCCAGGAGGTAACTATGGCTACACCTTC,CASSLNPGGNYGYTF
.,TRBV23-1,TRBJ1-5,.,TGCGCCAGCAGTCAAGCGTCTCTCAAGAATCAGCCCCAGCATTTT,CASSQASLKNQPQHF
.,TRBV7-6,TRBJ2-5,.,TGTGCCAGCAGCTTAGGCGTCACCGACCAAGAGACCCAGTACTTC,CASSLGVTDQETQYF
.,TRBV3-1/TRBV3-2,TRBJ1-3,.,TGTGCCAGCAGCCAAGACGGGGTTTCTGGAAACACCATATATTTT,CASSQDGVSGNTIYF
.,TRBV5-1,TRBJ2-7,.,TGCGCCAGCAGCCTACAGAGGGACGAGCAGTACTTC,CASSLQRDEQYF
.,TRBV2,TRBJ2-7,.,TGTGCCAGCAGCACCAGCTCCTACGAGCAGTACTTC,CASSTSSYEQYF
.,TRBV6-4,TRBJ2-1,.,TGTGCCAGCAGACCAACAGGAAGCTCCTACAATGAGCAGTTCTTC,CASRPTGSSYNEQFF
.,TRBV7-8,TRBJ1-5,TRBD1,TGTGCCAGCAGCTTAGAGGACAGGGGGGATCAGCCCCAGCATTTT,CASSLEDRGDQPQHF
.,TRBV19,TRBJ1-2,.,TGTGCCAGTAGTACCCCAAGGGAGCTCAACTATGGCTACACCTTC,CASSTPRELNYGYTF
.,TRBV4-3,TRBJ1-5,TRBD1,TGCGCCAGCAGCCAGACCCACAGGGGTTGGCAGCCCCAGCATTTT,CASSQTHRGWQPQHF
.,TRBV2,TRBJ2-3,TRBD1,TGTGCCAGCAGCGACCTTTTTGGACAGGGGGATGGAGATACGCAGTATTTT,CASSDLFGQGDGDTQYF
.,TRBV28,TRBJ1-2,.,TGTGCCAGCAGTTTAGCTGGCCTGGGGGGTACCTTC,CASSLAGLGGTF
.,TRBV28,TRBJ1-5,TRBD1,TGTGCCAGCAGTTTTGTCGGCAGGGGGGTTAATCAGCCCCAGCATTTT,CASSFVGRGVNQPQHF
.,TRBV28,TRBJ1-1,TRBD1,TGTGCCAGCAGTAGGGGGTTGGGGTTCAGGGGGATTTCCCAAGCTTTCTTT,CASSRGLGFRGISQAFF
.,TRBV9,TRBJ1-2,.,TGTGCCAGCAGCACCAACAGGGTCCCCTATGGCTACACCTTC,CASSTNRVPYGYTF
few,TRBV11-2,TRBJ2-5,.,TGTGCCAGCAGCTTGCCCGGCCTAGCTGGGGAGACCCAGTACTTC,CASSLPGLAGETQYF
.,TRBV30,TRBJ2-1,.,TGTGCCTGGACTGTTACTAGTACGACACTCAATGAGCAGTTCTTC,CAWTVTSTTLNEQFF
.,TRBV2,TRBJ1-5,TRBD1,TGTGCCAGCAGCCACTGGACAGGTGGGCTCAATCAGCCCCAGCATTTT,CASSHWTGGLNQPQHF
.,TRBV5-4,TRBJ2-3,TRBD2,TGTGCCAGCAGCACCGGGACTAGCGGGATCACAGATACGCAGTATTTT,CASSTGTSGITDTQYF
few,TRBV7-2,TRBJ2-7,TRBD2,TGTGCCAGCAGACCAAGCGGGGGCGCGTACGAGCAGTACTTC,CASRPSGGAYEQYF
.,TRBV5-1,TRBJ2-1,.,TGCGCCAGCAGCCGTGATAGCTCCTACAATGAGCAGTTCTTC,CASSRDSSYNEQFF
.,TRBV5-4,TRBJ1-2,.,TGTGCCAGCAGCTTGGACAGGGAACAGGTTAACTATGGCTACACCTTC,CASSLDREQVNYGYTF
once,TRBV6-1,TRBJ1-4,.,TGTGCCAGCAGTGACAGTAATGAAAAACTGTTTTTT,CASSDSNEKLFF
.,TRBV7-9,TRBJ2-3,.,TGTGCCAGCAGCTCAGATATTACAGATACGCAGTATTTT,CASSSDITDTQYF
.,TRBV4-1,TRBJ2-7,TRBD2,TGCGCCAGCAGCCAATTAGCGGGAGGGCCTTACGAGCAGTACTTC,CASSQLAGGPYEQYF
few,TRBV28,TRBJ2-1,TRBD2,TGTGCCAGCAGTTTTCCCTTCGGGCTAGCGGGGGGGCAGGGCAATGAGCAGTTCTTC,CASSFPFGLAGGQGNEQFF
few,TRBV5-1,TRBJ1-3,.,TGCGCCAGTACAGACGATGGAAACACCATATATTTT,CASTDDGNTIYF
once,TRBV27,TRBJ1-1,TRBD1,TGTGCCAGCAGCCTCACCCGTCCGGGACAGGGGGCGGATGAAGCTTTCTTT,CASSLTRPGQGADEAFF
.,TRBV7-9,TRBJ2-1,TRBD2,TGTGCCAGCAGCTTTTGGCGGGAGGGCCTGAATGAGCAGTTCTTC,CASSFWREGLNEQFF